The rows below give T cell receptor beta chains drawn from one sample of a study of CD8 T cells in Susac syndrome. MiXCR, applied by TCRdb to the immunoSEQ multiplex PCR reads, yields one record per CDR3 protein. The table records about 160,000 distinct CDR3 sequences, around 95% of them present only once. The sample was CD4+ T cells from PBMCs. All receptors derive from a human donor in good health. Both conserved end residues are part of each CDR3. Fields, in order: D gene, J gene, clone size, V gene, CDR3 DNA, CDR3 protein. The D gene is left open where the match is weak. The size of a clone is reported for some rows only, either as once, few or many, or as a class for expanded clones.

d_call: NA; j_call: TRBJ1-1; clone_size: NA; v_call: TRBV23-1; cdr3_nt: TGCGCCAGCAGTCGGATGGGAGCTTTCTTT; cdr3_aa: CASSRMGAFF
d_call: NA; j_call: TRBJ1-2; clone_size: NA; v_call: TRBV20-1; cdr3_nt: TGCAGTGCTAGCCCCCCTAACGGATTGTACTATGGCTACACCTTC; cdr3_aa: CSASPPNGLYYGYTF
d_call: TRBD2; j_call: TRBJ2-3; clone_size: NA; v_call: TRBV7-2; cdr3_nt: TGTGCCAGCAGGACTAGCGGGGGGTCGAATACGCAGTATTTT; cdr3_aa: CASRTSGGSNTQYF
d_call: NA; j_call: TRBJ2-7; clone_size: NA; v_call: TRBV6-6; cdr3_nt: TGTGCCAGCAGTGTACAGAGTATAGCGAACGAGCAGTACTTC; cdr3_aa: CASSVQSIANEQYF
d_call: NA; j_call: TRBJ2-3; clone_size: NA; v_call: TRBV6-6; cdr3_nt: TGTGCCAGCAAACTCGGGGGAACTAGCACAGATACGCAGTATTTT; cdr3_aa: CASKLGGTSTDTQYF
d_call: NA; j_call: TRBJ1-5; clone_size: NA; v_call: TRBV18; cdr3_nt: TGTGCCAGCTCACCACCGAGTCGGGGGGCGGATCAGCCCCAGCATTTT; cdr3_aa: CASSPPSRGADQPQHF
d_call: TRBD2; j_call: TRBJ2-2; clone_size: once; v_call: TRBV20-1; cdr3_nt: TGCAGTGCTGTAGCGGGGGGGTCTAACACCGGGGAGCTGTTTTTT; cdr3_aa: CSAVAGGSNTGELFF
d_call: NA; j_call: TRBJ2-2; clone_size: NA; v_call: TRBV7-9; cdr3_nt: TGTGCCAGCAGCCCACAGAGGGCCTCCGGGGAGCTGTTTTTT; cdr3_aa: CASSPQRASGELFF
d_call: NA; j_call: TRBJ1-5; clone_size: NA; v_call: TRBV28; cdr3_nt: TGTGCCAGCAGTTTAGGGGGGAACAGTGGAAAGCCCCAGCATTTT; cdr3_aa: CASSLGGNSGKPQHF
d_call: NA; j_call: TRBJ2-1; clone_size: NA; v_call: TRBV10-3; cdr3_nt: TGTGCCATCAGTGAGCAGGGGAACTCCTACAATGAGCAGTTCTTC; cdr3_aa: CAISEQGNSYNEQFF
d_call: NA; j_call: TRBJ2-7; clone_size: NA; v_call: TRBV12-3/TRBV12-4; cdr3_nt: TGTGCCAGCAGTTCCTTCGGGGAATCCTACGAGCAGTACTTC; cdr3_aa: CASSSFGESYEQYF
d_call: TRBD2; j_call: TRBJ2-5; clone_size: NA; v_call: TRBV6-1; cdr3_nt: TGTGCCAGCAGTGAAAGGCCAGCGGGGGTAGGGGAGACCCAGTACTTC; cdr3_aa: CASSERPAGVGETQYF
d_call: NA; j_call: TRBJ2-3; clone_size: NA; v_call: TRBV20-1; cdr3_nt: TGCAGTGCTAGCACAGGCACAGATACGCAGTATTTT; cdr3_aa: CSASTGTDTQYF
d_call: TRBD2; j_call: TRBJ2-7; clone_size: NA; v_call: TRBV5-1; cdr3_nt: TGCGCCAGCAGCGAAGGACTAGCGGGGGTACACGAGCAGTACTTC; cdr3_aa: CASSEGLAGVHEQYF
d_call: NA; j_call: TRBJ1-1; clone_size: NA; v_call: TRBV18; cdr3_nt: TGTGCCGGGTCGAGGGGGGGGCTGGACACTGAAGCTTTCTTT; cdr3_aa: CAGSRGGLDTEAFF
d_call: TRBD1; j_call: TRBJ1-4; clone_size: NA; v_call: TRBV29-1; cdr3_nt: TGCAGCGTACAGGGGATCGCTGAAAAACTGTTTTTT; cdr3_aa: CSVQGIAEKLFF
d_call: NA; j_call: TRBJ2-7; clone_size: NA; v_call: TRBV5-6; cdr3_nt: TGTGCCAGCAGCTCCCATCTCTACGAGCAGTACTTC; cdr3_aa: CASSSHLYEQYF
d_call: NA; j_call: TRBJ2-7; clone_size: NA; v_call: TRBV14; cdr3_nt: TGTGCCAGCAGCCAGGAGCACGAGCAGTACTTC; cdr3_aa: CASSQEHEQYF
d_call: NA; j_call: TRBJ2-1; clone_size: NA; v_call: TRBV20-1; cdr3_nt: TGCAGTGTGGGCGGGACACAGCAGTTCTTC; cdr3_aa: CSVGGTQQFF
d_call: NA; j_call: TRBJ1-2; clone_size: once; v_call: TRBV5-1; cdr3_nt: TGCGCCAGCAGCTTGGGGGGTGAAGATGGCTACACCTTC; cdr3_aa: CASSLGGEDGYTF
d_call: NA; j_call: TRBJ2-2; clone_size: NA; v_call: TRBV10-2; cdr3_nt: TGCGCCAGCATCCTAGTTTCCACCGGGGAGCTGTTTTTT; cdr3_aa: CASILVSTGELFF
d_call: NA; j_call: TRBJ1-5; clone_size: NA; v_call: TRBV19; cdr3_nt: TGTGCCAGTAATCAGCAGGCCCGCAAGGCCCAGCATTTT; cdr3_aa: CASNQQARKAQHF
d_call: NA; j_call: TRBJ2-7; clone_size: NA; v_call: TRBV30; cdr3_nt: TGTGCCTGGAGGAAGGGGTATTCCTCCTACGAGCAGTACTTC; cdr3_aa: CAWRKGYSSYEQYF
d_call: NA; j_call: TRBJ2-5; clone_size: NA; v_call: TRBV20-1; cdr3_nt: TGCAGTGCTGGTAGAGAAGAGACCCAGTACTTC; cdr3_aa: CSAGREETQYF
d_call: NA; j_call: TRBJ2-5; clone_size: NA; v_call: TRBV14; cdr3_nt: TGTGCCAGCAGCCAAGATAAGGGAGGCCGGGGAGTTCAAGAGACCCAGTACTTC; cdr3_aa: CASSQDKGGRGVQETQYF
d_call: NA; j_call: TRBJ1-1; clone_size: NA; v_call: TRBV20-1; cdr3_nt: TGCAGTGCTAGTTCCCCGGACGGTAACACTGAAGCTTTCTTT; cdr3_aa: CSASSPDGNTEAFF
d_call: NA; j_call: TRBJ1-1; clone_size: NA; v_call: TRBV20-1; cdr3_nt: TGCAGTGCTAGTGGGGGAACGGGCACTGAAGCTTTCTTT; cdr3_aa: CSASGGTGTEAFF
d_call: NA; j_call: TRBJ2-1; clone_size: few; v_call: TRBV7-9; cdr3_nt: TGTGCCAGCAGCTTAAGGGGGAGCTCCTACAATGAGCAGTTCTTC; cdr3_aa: CASSLRGSSYNEQFF
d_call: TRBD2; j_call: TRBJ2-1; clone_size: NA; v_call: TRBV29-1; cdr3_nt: TGCAGCGTTGAACGGCGGGGGGGCCGTTACAATGAGCAGTTCTTC; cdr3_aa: CSVERRGGRYNEQFF
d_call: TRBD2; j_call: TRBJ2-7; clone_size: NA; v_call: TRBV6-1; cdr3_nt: TGTGCCAGCAGTGAACAAGCGGGACTTTACGAGCAGTACTTC; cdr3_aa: CASSEQAGLYEQYF
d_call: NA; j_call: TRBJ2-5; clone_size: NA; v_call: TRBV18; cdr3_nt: TGTGCCAGCTCACCTTCCAACAACCAAGAGACCCAGTACTTC; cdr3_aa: CASSPSNNQETQYF
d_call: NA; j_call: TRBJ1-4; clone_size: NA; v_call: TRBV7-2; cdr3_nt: TGTGCCAGCAGCCGCCCCCGCGGGGGGCAAGCCAATGAAAAACTGTTTTTT; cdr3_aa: CASSRPRGGQANEKLFF
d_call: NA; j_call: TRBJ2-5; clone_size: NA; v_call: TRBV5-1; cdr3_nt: TGCGCCAGCAGCCCGACAGGGAGGCAGACCCAGTACTTC; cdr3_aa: CASSPTGRQTQYF
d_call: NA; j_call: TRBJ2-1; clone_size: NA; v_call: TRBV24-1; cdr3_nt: TGTGCCACCAGTGACAACCGGGCCGGAGCCTACAATGAGCAGTTCTTC; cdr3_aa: CATSDNRAGAYNEQFF
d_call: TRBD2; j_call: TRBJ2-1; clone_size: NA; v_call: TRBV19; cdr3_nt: TGTGCCAGTAGTATAATGGCGGGGGAGGATGTTGAGCAGTTCTTC; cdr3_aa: CASSIMAGEDVEQFF
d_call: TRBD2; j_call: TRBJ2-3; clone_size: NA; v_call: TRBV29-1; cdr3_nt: TGCAGCGTCGAGACTAGCGGGGGGACGGCAGATACGCAGTATTTT; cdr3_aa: CSVETSGGTADTQYF
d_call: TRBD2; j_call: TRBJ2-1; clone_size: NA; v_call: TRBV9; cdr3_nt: TGTGCCAGCAGCCGTGGGACTAGTATGTGGAATGAGCAGTTCTTC; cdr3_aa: CASSRGTSMWNEQFF
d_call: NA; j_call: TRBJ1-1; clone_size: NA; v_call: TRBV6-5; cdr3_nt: TGTGCCAGCAGTTACAACAGTTGGAACACTGAAGCTTTCTTT; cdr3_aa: CASSYNSWNTEAFF
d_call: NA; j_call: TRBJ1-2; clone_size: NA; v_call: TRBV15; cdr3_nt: TGTGCCACCAGCAGAGACCCCCGTTGGAGTGGGGGCGGCTACACCTTC; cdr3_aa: CATSRDPRWSGGGYTF
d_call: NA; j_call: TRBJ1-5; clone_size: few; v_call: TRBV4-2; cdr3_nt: TGTGCCAGCAGCCAAGGTTCTCAGCCCCAGCATTTT; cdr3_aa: CASSQGSQPQHF
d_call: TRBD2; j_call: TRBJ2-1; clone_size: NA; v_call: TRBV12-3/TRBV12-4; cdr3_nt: TGTGCCAGCAGTTTTGGACTAGCGGCCTACAATGAGCAGTTCTTC; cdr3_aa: CASSFGLAAYNEQFF
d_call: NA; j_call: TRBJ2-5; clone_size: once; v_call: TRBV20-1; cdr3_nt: TGCAGTTGGAGGAAGGGGGGTCAAGAGACCCAGTACTTC; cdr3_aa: CSWRKGGQETQYF
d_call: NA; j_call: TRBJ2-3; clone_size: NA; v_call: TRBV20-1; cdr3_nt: TGCAGTGCCGCACAGGGACCCCAGTCGCAGTATTTT; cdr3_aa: CSAAQGPQSQYF
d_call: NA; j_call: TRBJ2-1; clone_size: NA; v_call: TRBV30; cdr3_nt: TGTGCCTGGAGCTCGCAGGGTCACATATTGGATGAGCAGTTCTTC; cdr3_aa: CAWSSQGHILDEQFF
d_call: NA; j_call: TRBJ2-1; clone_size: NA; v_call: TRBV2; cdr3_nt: TGTGCCAGCAATCTAAGAGATGAGCAGTTCTTC; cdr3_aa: CASNLRDEQFF
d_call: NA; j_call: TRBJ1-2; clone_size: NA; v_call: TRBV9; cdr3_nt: TGTGCCAGCAGCGTAGATCGCGGGGTGGGGTATGGCTACACCTTC; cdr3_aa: CASSVDRGVGYGYTF
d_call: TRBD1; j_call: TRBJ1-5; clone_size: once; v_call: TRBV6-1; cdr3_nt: TGTGCCAGCAGTGCGAGGGGGCGGGCGAGCAATCAGCCCCAGCATTTT; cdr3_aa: CASSARGRASNQPQHF
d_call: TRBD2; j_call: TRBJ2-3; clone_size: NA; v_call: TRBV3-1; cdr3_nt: TGTGCCAGCAGCCATCCCGCGACTAGCGGGGCCACAGATACGCAGTATTTT; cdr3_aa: CASSHPATSGATDTQYF
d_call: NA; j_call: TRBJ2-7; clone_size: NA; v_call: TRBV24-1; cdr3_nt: TGTGCCACCAGTGATTTGCATGGTCGGGCAGGCGATAGCTCCTACGAGCAGTACTTC; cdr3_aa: CATSDLHGRAGDSSYEQYF
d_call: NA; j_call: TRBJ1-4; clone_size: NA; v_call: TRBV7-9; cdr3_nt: TGTGCCAGCAGCGCACGGACGGGGAAACTGTTTTTT; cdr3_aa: CASSARTGKLFF
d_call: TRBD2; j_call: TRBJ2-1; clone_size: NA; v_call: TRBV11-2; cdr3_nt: TGTGCCAGCAGCTTAGGGACTAGCGGCTACAATGAGCAGTTCTTC; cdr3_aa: CASSLGTSGYNEQFF
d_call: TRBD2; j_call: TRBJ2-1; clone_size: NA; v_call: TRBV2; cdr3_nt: TGTGCCAGCAGTGCCAGGACTAGCGGGGGGGCGAGGGCCAATGAGCAGTTCTTC; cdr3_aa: CASSARTSGGARANEQFF
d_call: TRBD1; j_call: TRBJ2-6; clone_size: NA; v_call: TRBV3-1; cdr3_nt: TGTGCCAGCAGCCACACAAGGGGGCTATCGTCTGGGGCCAACGTCCTGACTTTC; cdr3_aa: CASSHTRGLSSGANVLTF